This is a list of T cell receptor beta chains from one sample in a study of blood T cell repertoires in COVID-19. Data came from immunoSEQ multiplex PCR; TCRdb stores just in-frame clones and leaves some out. The data show some 250,000 clones, over 80% seen once. Sequenced: PBMCs or T cells enriched from blood (not recorded which). These receptors were obtained from a human donor in a cohort exposed to, infected with or recovered from COVID-19 (not recorded which). The donor label of this sample is uncertain. The CDR3 runs from the conserved cysteine through the conserved F or W. A D gene is named only where the DNA matches it firmly. Size tells how often a clone was seen (once, few, many) or the class of an expanded clone, and some rows leave it out.

J gene: TRBJ2-1; D gene: TRBD2; V gene: TRBV10-3; clone size: once; CDR3 protein: CAISLAGPYNEQFF; CDR3 DNA: TGTGCCATCAGTCTAGCGGGACCCTACAATGAGCAGTTCTTC
J gene: TRBJ1-2; D gene: TRBD1; V gene: TRBV15; clone size: NA; CDR3 protein: CATSRGWQGDGYTF; CDR3 DNA: TGTGCCACCAGCAGAGGATGGCAGGGGGACGGCTACACCTTC
J gene: TRBJ2-5; D gene: TRBD1; V gene: TRBV19; clone size: NA; CDR3 protein: CASSTGGIETQYF; CDR3 DNA: TGTGCCAGTAGTACAGGGGGAATCGAGACCCAGTACTTC
J gene: TRBJ1-1; D gene: NA; V gene: TRBV19; clone size: NA; CDR3 protein: CASRLQGETEAFF; CDR3 DNA: TGTGCCAGTAGACTACAGGGTGAGACTGAAGCTTTCTTT
J gene: TRBJ2-2; D gene: NA; V gene: TRBV4-3; clone size: once; CDR3 protein: CASSQGQPGELFF; CDR3 DNA: TGCGCCAGCAGCCAAGGACAACCCGGGGAGCTGTTTTTT
J gene: TRBJ2-1; D gene: TRBD1; V gene: TRBV5-6; clone size: NA; CDR3 protein: CASSENDRDSYNEQFF; CDR3 DNA: TGTGCCAGCAGCGAGAACGACCGGGACAGCTACAATGAGCAGTTCTTC
J gene: TRBJ2-1; D gene: TRBD2; V gene: TRBV11-2; clone size: NA; CDR3 protein: CASSLSPAGGVYNEQFF; CDR3 DNA: TGTGCCAGCAGCTTAAGTCCAGCGGGGGGAGTGTACAATGAGCAGTTCTTC
J gene: TRBJ1-1; D gene: NA; V gene: TRBV4-3; clone size: NA; CDR3 protein: CASSQVSFNEVGVTEAFF; CDR3 DNA: TGCGCCAGCAGCCAAGTATCATTCAACGAGGTAGGGGTCACTGAAGCTTTCTTT
J gene: TRBJ2-1; D gene: NA; V gene: TRBV24-1; clone size: few; CDR3 protein: CATSGRGISYNEQFF; CDR3 DNA: TGTGCCACCAGTGGTCGGGGTATCTCCTACAATGAGCAGTTCTTC
J gene: TRBJ2-3; D gene: NA; V gene: TRBV4-1; clone size: NA; CDR3 protein: CASSQDRVGGPTDTQYF; CDR3 DNA: TGCGCCAGCAGCCAAGACAGGGTGGGTGGTCCCACAGATACGCAGTATTTT
J gene: TRBJ1-3; D gene: TRBD1; V gene: TRBV2; clone size: once; CDR3 protein: CASTRRGQGAVGNTIYF; CDR3 DNA: TGTGCCAGCACTCGAAGGGGACAGGGGGCCGTTGGAAACACCATATATTTT
J gene: TRBJ2-1; D gene: NA; V gene: TRBV7-3; clone size: NA; CDR3 protein: CASSLTGGSYNEQFF; CDR3 DNA: TGTGCCAGCAGCTTAACAGGGGGCTCCTACAATGAGCAGTTCTTC
J gene: TRBJ1-2; D gene: TRBD1; V gene: TRBV19; clone size: NA; CDR3 protein: CASNDYGTGGDGYGYTF; CDR3 DNA: TGTGCCAGTAACGATTACGGGACAGGGGGCGATGGCTATGGCTACACCTTC
J gene: TRBJ1-2; D gene: NA; V gene: TRBV11-2; clone size: once; CDR3 protein: CASSLETGRNYGYTF; CDR3 DNA: TGTGCCAGCAGCTTAGAGACAGGTCGAAACTATGGCTACACCTTC
J gene: TRBJ2-2; D gene: TRBD2; V gene: TRBV19; clone size: NA; CDR3 protein: CATAASGNTGELFF; CDR3 DNA: TGTGCCACCGCGGCTAGCGGGAACACCGGGGAGCTGTTTTTT
J gene: TRBJ2-1; D gene: TRBD2; V gene: TRBV24-1; clone size: NA; CDR3 protein: CATPMSGLAATNEQFF; CDR3 DNA: TGTGCCACCCCAATGAGTGGTCTAGCGGCTACAAATGAGCAGTTCTTC
J gene: TRBJ2-3; D gene: TRBD2; V gene: TRBV4-2; clone size: NA; CDR3 protein: CASSQVGGGVPDTQYF; CDR3 DNA: TGTGCCAGCAGCCAAGTGGGGGGGGGTGTGCCAGATACGCAGTATTTT
J gene: TRBJ1-2; D gene: TRBD1; V gene: TRBV6-5; clone size: NA; CDR3 protein: CASSLQGAGGYTF; CDR3 DNA: TGTGCCAGCAGCCTACAGGGGGCGGGAGGCTACACCTTC
J gene: TRBJ2-7; D gene: TRBD2; V gene: TRBV4-3; clone size: NA; CDR3 protein: CASSQSSGGYEQYF; CDR3 DNA: TGCGCCAGCAGCCAATCCTCGGGGGGGTACGAGCAGTACTTC
J gene: TRBJ1-4; D gene: NA; V gene: TRBV2; clone size: NA; CDR3 protein: CASSDPDEKLFF; CDR3 DNA: TGTGCCAGCAGTGACCCGGATGAAAAACTGTTTTTT
J gene: TRBJ2-2; D gene: TRBD2; V gene: TRBV6-5; clone size: NA; CDR3 protein: CASCRGGNAGELFF; CDR3 DNA: TGTGCCAGCTGTCGGGGGGGGAACGCCGGGGAGCTGTTTTTT
J gene: TRBJ2-5; D gene: NA; V gene: TRBV11-2; clone size: NA; CDR3 protein: CASSPGGLQETQYF; CDR3 DNA: TGTGCCAGCAGCCCTGGGGGACTTCAAGAGACCCAGTACTTC